A single sample is the source of the 28 T cell receptor beta chains below, sequenced in a study of blood T cell repertoires in COVID-19. The repertoire was sequenced with immunoSEQ multiplex PCR; TCRdb's copy has only in-frame clones and lacks some. The sample lists just over 150,000 clones; about nine tenths were seen once. Sequencing was performed on peripheral blood. These receptors were taken from a woman in her sixties or seventies with acute or convalescent COVID-19.

The chain joins TRBV19 to TRBJ2-1, with TRBD2 as a possible D gene (5 bases). This CDR3 comprises 12 residues. CDR1 and CDR2 from the germline V gene are LNHDA and SQIVND (reference sequence). The V end was cut by 8 bases, the J end by 3 bases, with 8 bases between. The CDR3 sequence is CASRRGYNEQFF. For the CDR3, the DNA is TGTGCCAGTCGTCGGGGCTACAATGAGCAGTTCTTC.

This rearrangement joins TRBV19 to TRBJ2-3; 14 bases align to TRBD2. The germline V gene encodes CDR1 LNHDA and CDR2 SQIVND (reference sequence). This CDR3 comprises 15 residues. Trimming cost V 6 bases and J 1 base; bases outside gene matches: 0. The CDR3 region is CASRGLAGGTDTQYF. In DNA, the CDR3 is TGTGCCAGTAGGGGACTAGCGGGGGGCACAGATACGCAGTATTTT.

This clone was counted only a few times. V usage is TRBV7-8 and J usage is TRBJ1-2; TRBD1 matches at 8 bases. Looked up from germline, CDR1 is SGHVS and CDR2 is FQNEAQ. The ends lost 5 bases at V and 4 bases at J; junction bases unmatched: 6. CDR3 length: 14 residues. In nucleotides, the CDR3 is TGTGCCAGCAGCCAAACTCAGGGGGCCTATGGCTACACCTTC. Translated: CASSQTQGAYGYTF.

This clone showed up just a few times. V usage is TRBV11-3 and J usage is TRBJ1-1; 7 bases line up with TRBD1. The germline CDR1 and CDR2 sequences are SGHNT and YENEEA. V gave up 8 bases and J gave up 8 bases; unmatched junction bases: 5. The CDR3 has 11 amino acids. Written as DNA, the CDR3 is TGTGCCAGCTCTAGGGGACAGGAAGCTTTCTTT. Residues: CASSRGQEAFF.

The J gene is TRBJ1-2, the V gene TRBV7-9; TRBD1 agrees at 7 bases. In germline, CDR1 is SEHNR, CDR2 FQNEAQ (reference sequence). The CDR3 sequence is 16 residues long. Trimming cost V 5 bases and J 0 bases; bases outside gene matches: 9. The CDR3 is CASSIRQGRSNYGYTF. Written as DNA, the CDR3 is TGTGCCAGCAGCATACGACAGGGCCGATCTAACTATGGCTACACCTTC. The whole variable domain, filled in from reference TRBV7-9 and TRBJ1-2, reads DTGVSQNPRHKITKRGQNVTFRCDPISEHNRLYWYRQTLGQGPEFLTYFQNEAQLEKSRLLSDRFSAERPKGSFSTLEIQRTEQGDSAMYLCASSIRQGRSNYGYTFGSGTRLTVV.

The chain recombines TRBV9 with TRBJ2-2, with 9 bases aligning to TRBD1. Per the germline V gene, CDR1 is SGDLS and CDR2 is YYNGEE. This CDR3 is 14 amino acids long. V was clipped by 7 bases and J by 1 base; unmatched bases: 2. Written as DNA, the CDR3 is TGTGCCAGCCAGGACAGGGGGAACACCGGGGAGCTGTTTTTT. Its translation: CASQDRGNTGELFF. Full variable domain (remainder filled in from reference TRBV9 and TRBJ2-2): DSGVTQTPKHLITATGQRVTLRCSPRSGDLSVYWYQQSLDQGLQFLIQYYNGEERAKGNILERFSAQQFPDLHSELNLSSLELGDSALYFCASQDRGNTGELFFGEGSRLTVL.

This rearrangement joins TRBV5-1 to TRBJ2-1; D gene ambiguous. Trimming stripped 0 bases from V and 0 bases from J, with 7 bases between. Germline CDR1 SGHRS, CDR2 YFSETQ. CDR3 length equals 15 residues. Here the CDR3 DNA reads TGCGCCAGCAGCTTGGGAGCTATCTCCTACAATGAGCAGTTCTTC. Translating gives CASSLGAISYNEQFF. The whole variable domain, remainder taken from reference TRBV5-1 and TRBJ2-1, is KAGVTQTPRYLIKTRGQQVTLSCSPISGHRSVSWYQQTPGQGLQFLFEYFSETQRNKGNFPGRFSGRQFSNSRSEMNVSTLELGDSALYLCASSLGAISYNEQFFGPGTRLTVL.

The chain employs TRBV4-3 and TRBJ2-5, with D hard to call. CDR3 length equals 13 residues. The V gene lost 6 bases and the J gene lost 1 base, with 9 bases spanning the gap. The V gene's germline CDR1 is LGHNA and CDR2 YSLEER. The CDR3 region is CASSHYLQETQYF. The CDR3 bases are TGCGCCAGCAGTCACTACCTCCAAGAGACCCAGTACTTC.

The V gene is TRBV3-1 (or the pseudogene TRBV3-2), the J gene TRBJ2-5; 9 bases fit TRBD2. The CDR3 is 15 amino acids. The ends lost 1 base at V and 5 bases at J; junction bases unmatched: 5. CDR1 is LGHDT and CDR2 is YNNKEL in the germline V gene (reference sequence). CDR3 protein: CASSQAAGGGETQYF. The CDR3 coding sequence is TGTGCCAGCAGCCAAGCAGCGGGGGGCGGGGAGACCCAGTACTTC.

The chain has TRBV10-2 and TRBJ2-7; 9 bases are shared with TRBD2. The junction had 9 bases not matched to a gene; V was cut back by 0 bases and J by 3 bases. CDR1 is WSHSY and CDR2 is SAAADI in the germline V gene. This CDR3 spans 17 amino acids. Here the CDR3 reads CASSESLRLAGYYEQYF. DNA of the CDR3: TGCGCCAGCAGTGAGTCCCTTCGCCTAGCGGGGTACTACGAGCAGTACTTC.

The genes are TRBV4-3 and TRBJ2-3, with D possibly being TRBD2 (7 bases). Trimming stripped 4 bases from V and 3 bases from J, with 14 bases between. The germline V gene encodes CDR1 LGHNA and CDR2 YSLEER. The CDR3 consists of 15 residues. The CDR3, as DNA: TGCGCCAGCAGCCTCGAGGGAGGGGGGACAGATACGCAGTATTTT. This encodes CASSLEGGGTDTQYF.

V usage is TRBV3-1 (or the pseudogene TRBV3-2) and J usage is TRBJ2-5; 9 bases line up with TRBD2. This CDR3 has 16 residues. The ends lost 4 bases at V and 5 bases at J; junction bases unmatched: 11. The germline CDR1 and CDR2 sequences are LGHDT and YNNKEL (reference sequence). The CDR3 loop reads CASSPFSGGPGETQYF. CDR3 DNA: TGTGCCAGCAGCCCATTTAGCGGGGGCCCCGGGGAGACCCAGTACTTC.

The chain links TRBV5-4 to TRBJ1-5; 8 bases map to TRBD1. V lost 9 bases and J lost 1; bases outside the gene matches: 6. This CDR3 contains 14 residues. The V gene's germline CDR1 is SGHNT and CDR2 YYREEE (reference sequence). The CDR3 sequence: CATGQGGSNQPQHF. Here the CDR3 DNA reads TGTGCCACTGGACAGGGTGGGAGCAATCAGCCCCAGCATTTT.

The chain combines TRBV24-1 with TRBJ2-2; TRBD1 matches 10 bases. V dropped 9 bases and J dropped 0; count of bases not matched to a gene: 6. This CDR3 is built from 16 residues. The germline gives CDR1 KGHDR, CDR2 SFDVKD. CDR3 residues: CATGGDRGPNTGELFF. In nucleotides, the CDR3 is TGTGCCACCGGGGGGGACAGGGGTCCGAACACCGGGGAGCTGTTTTTT.

The J gene is TRBJ1-3, the V gene TRBV4-2; TRBD1 is a possible D gene (5 bases). Trimming took off 4 bases at V and 8 bases at J, with 15 bases between the two ends. The CDR3 extends over 14 amino acids. The germline gives CDR1 LGHNA, CDR2 YNFKEQ. The CDR3 reads CASSLLGDSHTIYF. CDR3 in DNA: TGTGCCAGCAGCCTCTTGGGGGACTCCCACACCATATATTTT.

The chain couples TRBV3-1 (or the pseudogene TRBV3-2) to TRBJ1-2; a weak D match, TRBD1 (6 bases). From germline, CDR1 is LGHDT and CDR2 YNNKEL (reference sequence). The CDR3 loop spans 22 amino acids. V was pared by 1 base and J by 2 bases, with 32 bases between. DNA of the CDR3: TGTGCCAGCAGCCAAGGTTTCGGGCCCCCCGGGACACCCATGGAGGTAAACTATGGCTACACCTTC. Translation: CASSQGFGPPGTPMEVNYGYTF.

This clone was seen just once. This rearrangement joins TRBV10-3 to TRBJ1-1; 8 positions match TRBD1. The ends lost 8 bases at V and 2 bases at J; junction bases unmatched: 7. The CDR3 is made up of 14 amino acids. Germline-derived CDR1 and CDR2 are ENHRY and SYGVKD. DNA of the CDR3: TGTGCCATCTCCCGGACAGGGAGCAACACTGAAGCTTTCTTT. Translated, it gives CAISRTGSNTEAFF.

The V gene is TRBV5-1, the J gene TRBJ1-2, with TRBD1 matching 7 bases. CDR1 and CDR2 from the germline V gene are SGHRS and YFSETQ. The CDR3 loop spans 14 amino acids. V shed 4 bases, J shed 4 bases, and the junction held 7 bases outside the gene matches. CDR3 loop: CASSQTGTGYGYTF. The CDR3 bases are TGCGCCAGCAGCCAGACAGGGACTGGCTATGGCTACACCTTC.

CDR3 sequence (DNA): TGTGCCTGGAACCGGAACTATGGCTACACCTTC. Protein: CAWNRNYGYTF. The chain combines TRBV30 with TRBJ1-2; D uncertain. The CDR3 runs 11 residues. Between the trimmed V and J ends, which lost 4 bases and 2 bases, there was a span of 5 bases. CDR1 GTSNPN and CDR2 SVGIG come from the germline V gene (reference sequence). Using reference TRBV30 and TRBJ1-2 for the parts outside the CDR3, the full variable domain is SQTIHQWPATLVQPVGSPLSLECTVEGTSNPNLYWYRQAAGRGLQLLFYSVGIGQISSEVPQNLSASRPQDRQFILSSKKLLLSDSGFYLCAWNRNYGYTFGSGTRLTVV.

The rearrangement joins TRBV5-4 to TRBJ1-2; 9 bases align to TRBD1. There are 14 residues in the CDR3. The germline CDR1 and CDR2 sequences are SGHNT and YYREEE (reference sequence). The trim removed 1 base at V and 4 bases at J, leaving 2 bases unmatched. The CDR3 is CASSLRDRAYGYTF. Written as DNA, the CDR3 is TGTGCCAGCAGCTTGAGGGACAGGGCCTATGGCTACACCTTC.

The J gene is TRBJ1-2, the V gene TRBV5-1; D possibly corresponds to TRBD1 (6 bases). CDR3 length: 15 residues. The germline V gene has CDR1 SGHRS and CDR2 YFSETQ. V dropped 0 bases and J dropped 4 bases, with 13 bases sitting between them. The CDR3 protein is CASSLGTASVYGYTF. CDR3 DNA: TGCGCCAGCAGCTTGGGGACAGCGTCTGTCTATGGCTACACCTTC.

The V gene is TRBV5-8, the J gene TRBJ2-3; D is perhaps TRBD2 (5 bases). CDR1 and CDR2 from the germline V gene are SGHTS and YDEGEE. This CDR3 spans 16 amino acids. The V gene lost 4 bases and the J gene lost 2 bases, with 17 bases spanning the gap. CDR3 loop: CASSRQRLNPTDTQYF. The CDR3 DNA sequence: TGTGCCAGCAGCAGGCAACGACTAAACCCCACAGATACGCAGTATTTT.

This rearrangement joins TRBV18 to TRBJ2-1, with D tentatively TRBD2 (5 bases). There are 13 residues in the CDR3. The germline gives CDR1 KGHSH, CDR2 LQKENI. V lost 4 bases and J lost 3, with 7 bases in between. The CDR3 DNA sequence: TGTGCCAGCTCACGCGGACTCTACAATGAGCAGTTCTTC. Translating gives CASSRGLYNEQFF.

This clone turned up a few times. The V gene is TRBV29-1, the J gene TRBJ1-5; D gene uncertain. CDR3 length equals 12 residues. The germline gives CDR1 SQVTM, CDR2 ANQGSEA. Between the trimmed V and J ends, which lost 1 base and 8 bases, there was a span of 9 bases. CDR3 region: CSVEVAGEPQHF. The DNA for the CDR3 is TGCAGCGTTGAAGTAGCTGGTGAGCCCCAGCATTTT.

The DNA of the CDR3 is TGCAGCGCCAGGGGGTTAGACACCGGGGAGCTGTTTTTT. Translation gives CSARGLDTGELFF. The chain links TRBV29-1 to TRBJ2-2; 7 nucleotides line up with TRBD1. With 7 bases clipped from V and 3 bases from J, the junction kept 5 bases outside the gene matches. The V gene's germline CDR1 is SQVTM and CDR2 ANQGSEA. CDR3 length: 13 amino acids.

The CDR3: CASSGLGGTDTQYF. The CDR3 DNA follows: TGTGCCAGCAGTGGCCTGGGGGGAACAGATACGCAGTATTTT. V and J are TRBV28 and TRBJ2-3; possibly TRBD2 for D (6 bases). Germline V gene data show CDR1 as MDHEN and CDR2 as SYDVKM. This CDR3 has 14 amino acids. Trimming removed 5 bases at V and 3 bases at J, with 12 bases between. The variable domain in full, completed from reference TRBV28 and TRBJ2-3, reads DVKVTQSSRYLVKRTGEKVFLECVQDMDHENMFWYRQDPGLGLRLIYFSYDVKMKEKGDIPEGYSVSREKKERFSLILESASTNQTSMYLCASSGLGGTDTQYFGPGTRLTVL.

The chain links TRBV18 to TRBJ1-1; no clear D gene. V gave up 2 bases and J gave up 1 base, with 11 bases separating them. The CDR3 covers 15 residues. CDR1 is KGHSH, CDR2 LQKENI, per germline. The chain's CDR3 is CASSPTMTGNTEAFF. DNA of the CDR3: TGTGCCAGCTCACCAACGATGACGGGGAACACTGAAGCTTTCTTT.

In this sample, this clone turned up many times. The chain couples TRBV7-2 to TRBJ2-2; TRBD1 might be the D (5 bases). The CDR3 is 15 amino acids. The germline V gene has CDR1 SGHTA and CDR2 FQGNSA. V lost 3 bases, J lost 5 bases, and 13 bases lay in between. The DNA of the CDR3 is TGTGCCAGCAGCTTTAAAGGCAGGGAAACCGGGGAGCTGTTTTTT. It yields the protein CASSFKGRETGELFF.